This T cell receptor beta chain derives from a study of blood T cell repertoires in COVID-19. Overall study context: The United States, Italy and Spain were the sources of the acute and convalescent COVID-19 samples. Sources were T cells, B-cell-depleted T cells, or PBMCs; the material itself was cDNA or gDNA.

Per the germline V gene, CDR1 is SGHVS and CDR2 is FNYEAQ. CDR3 length: 17 residues. The V end lost 4 bases, the J end lost 0 bases, and 16 bases lay between the germline ends. The authors' processing: Nucleated cell number was recorded as an estimate derived from reference gene primer amplification. Clones were read by immunoSEQ multiplex PCR, and TCRdb kept only the in-frame ones, dropping some. That table supplies the V and J calls and clone size; D and trimming were determined from the DNA. Here the sample spans about 220,000 clones, about 80% being singletons. Sequencing was performed on peripheral blood. V usage is TRBV7-6 and J usage is TRBJ1-3; D remains unclear. The receptor comes from a woman in her sixties or seventies with acute or convalescent COVID-19. The CDR3: CASSSAQQITSGNTIYF. The CDR3 region has the DNA TGTGCCAGCAGCTCCGCCCAACAGATAACCTCTGGAAACACCATATATTTT.